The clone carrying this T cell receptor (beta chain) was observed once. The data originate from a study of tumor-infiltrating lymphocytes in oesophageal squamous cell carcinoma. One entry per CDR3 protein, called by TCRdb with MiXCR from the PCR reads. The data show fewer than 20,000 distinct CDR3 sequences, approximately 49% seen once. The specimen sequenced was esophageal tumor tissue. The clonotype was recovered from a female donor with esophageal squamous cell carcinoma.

The CDR3 protein is CASSWTSGRLNNEQFF. The DNA of the CDR3 is TGTGCCAGCAGTTGGACTAGCGGGAGGCTAAACAATGAGCAGTTCTTC. V is TRBV6-1 and J is TRBJ2-1; 14 bases line up with TRBD2. J was trimmed by 5 bases and V by 5 bases; bases with no gene match: 5. Germline lookup yields CDR1 MNHNS and CDR2 SASEGT. The CDR3 is 16 amino acids.